This TCR beta chain was obtained from a study of regulatory T cells (dated by TCRdb to 2017 to 2018). Turning to the overall study: The study compared T-cell receptor beta repertoires of sorted regulatory, conventional CD4+ and CD8+ T cells between CD3G-deficient patients and healthy controls.

Via the germline V gene, CDR1 is MDHEN and CDR2 SYDVKM. The CDR3 sequence holds 16 residues, the cysteine and phenylalanine included. Only the CDR3 portion is preserved as DNA: 48 bases, with reading frame beginning at the first base. V is pared back by 4 bases and J by 2 bases, with 17 bases lying between the germline termini. In the multiplex PCR, 52 forward TRBV primers and 13 reverse TRBJ primers were used, and assay-based and computational corrections were applied for amplification bias. Rearranged TRB loci were amplified from genomic DNA by multiplex PCR within the immunoSEQ assay. An Illumina HiSeq platform was used to sequence the TRB amplicons. The source study handled its data this way. Custom algorithms error-filtered the raw sequences and aligned the raw sequences to reference gene sequences, after which the immunoSEQ online tools were used for analysis. The frequencies of productive and nonproductive TRB rearrangements were evaluated among unique sequences as well as among total sequences. For TRB CDR3 positions 6 and 7, hydrophobicity together with amino acid composition served as the basis for assessing self-reactivity potential. Prism software was used to run t tests, Mann-Whitney tests or two-way ANOVA for comparisons between groups. Drawn from immuneACCESS, this table holds only the in-frame rearrangements with V and J called that TCRdb kept. Clones are partly lost; checked studies trace under half to an unresolved V gene and leave the rest unexplained. V and J calls and clone size are those listed in that table; D and trimming were worked out from the DNA. The sample profile shows about 17,000 clones; roughly 90% of them were found once. In total, the top ten clones hold around 32% of the sample.

On this clone itself: The antigen this receptor binds is unknown. Base-call qualities are not available, and no considerably larger clone is one nucleotide away.

Results the study describes overall, beyond this receptor: In patients, repertoires had restricted unique TRB V-J pairs and skewed V and J gene usage, with regulatory T cells showing the most marked changes. Patient-derived CD8+ T cells showed a nonsignificant trend toward reduced Shannon entropy compared with control CD8+ cells.

Evidence of autoimmunity was found in all CD3G-deficient patients, and more severe autoimmunity was observed in two of the patients. Patients ranged from 2 to 39 years of age at testing and had reduced naive and increased memory CD4+ and CD8+ T-cell proportions. More than five individuals with CD3G deficiency made up the patient group. An international network of physicians across the United States, Europe and Asia provided the patient samples and clinical data. Ficoll density separation was used to isolate peripheral blood mononuclear cells. CD3+ CD8+ CD4- T cells were isolated using a FACSAria cell sorter.

The specimen sequenced was CD8+ T cells sorted from blood. The origin of this receptor is a person under 35 with CD3G deficiency. The sequence joins TRBV28 to TRBJ1-1; TRBD1 is perhaps the D gene, given 6 matching bases. The bases read TGTGCCAGCAGTTCTTACACGACAGGCGACAACACTGAAGCTTTCTTT. Translated, it gives CASSSYTTGDNTEAFF.